This TCR beta chain was sequenced for a study of blood T cells in healthy people across ages. Findings of the study overall: The recorded TCR beta diversity per million T cells decreased in a roughly linear manner with age.

This clonotype was counted a single time. Its antigen is as yet unknown. CDR1 is SGHTA and CDR2 is FQGNSA in the germline V gene. The junction had 7 bases not matched to a gene; V was cut back by 5 bases and J by 6 bases. The CDR3 loop spans 14 amino acids. Sample-barcoded 5' priming and a J-beta primer mix drove a second PCR of about 7 to 11 cycles. TCRdb reprocessed the 5' RACE reads via MiXCR and lists one record per CDR3 protein. The profile shows about 760,000 distinct CDR3 sequences, just over 55% of them singletons. Sequencing input: blood. This sequence was found in a man aged 35-49 years in good health. The chain has TRBV7-2 and TRBJ2-1; 7 nucleotides align to TRBD1. CDR3 nucleotides: TGTGCCAGCAGCCCGGGACAGCCTATCAATGAGCAGTTCTTC. Translating gives CASSPGQPINEQFF.